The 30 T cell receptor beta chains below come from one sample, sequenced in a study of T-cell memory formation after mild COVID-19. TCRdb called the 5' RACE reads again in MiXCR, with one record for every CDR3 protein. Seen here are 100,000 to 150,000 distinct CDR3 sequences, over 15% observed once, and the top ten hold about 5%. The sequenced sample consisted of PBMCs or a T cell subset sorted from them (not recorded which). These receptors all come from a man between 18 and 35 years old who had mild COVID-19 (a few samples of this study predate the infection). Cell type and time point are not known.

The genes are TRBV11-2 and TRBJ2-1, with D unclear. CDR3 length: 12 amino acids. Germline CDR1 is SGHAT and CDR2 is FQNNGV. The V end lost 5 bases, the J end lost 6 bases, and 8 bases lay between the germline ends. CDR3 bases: TGTGCCAGCAGCAAGATGGTCAATGAGCAGTTCTTC. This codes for CASSKMVNEQFF.

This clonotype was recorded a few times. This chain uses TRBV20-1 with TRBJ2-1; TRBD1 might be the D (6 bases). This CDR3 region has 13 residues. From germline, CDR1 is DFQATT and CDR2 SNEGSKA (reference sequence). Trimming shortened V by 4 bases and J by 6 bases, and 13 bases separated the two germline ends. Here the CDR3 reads CSAMAGAANEQFF. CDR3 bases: TGCAGTGCTATGGCAGGGGCTGCCAATGAGCAGTTCTTC.

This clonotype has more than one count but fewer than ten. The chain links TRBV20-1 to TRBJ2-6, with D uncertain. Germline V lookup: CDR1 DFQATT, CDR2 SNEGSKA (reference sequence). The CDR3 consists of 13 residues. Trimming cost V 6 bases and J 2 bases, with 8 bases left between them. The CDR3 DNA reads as TGCAGTGCCCCAACTACTGGGGCCAACGTCCTGACTTTC. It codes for CSAPTTGANVLTF.

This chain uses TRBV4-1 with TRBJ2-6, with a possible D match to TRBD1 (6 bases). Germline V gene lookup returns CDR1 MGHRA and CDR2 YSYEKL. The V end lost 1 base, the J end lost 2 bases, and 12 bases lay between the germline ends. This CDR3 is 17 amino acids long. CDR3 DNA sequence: TGCGCCAGCAGCCAAGTACACAGGGCCCCTGGGGCCAACGTCCTGACTTTC. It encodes CASSQVHRAPGANVLTF.

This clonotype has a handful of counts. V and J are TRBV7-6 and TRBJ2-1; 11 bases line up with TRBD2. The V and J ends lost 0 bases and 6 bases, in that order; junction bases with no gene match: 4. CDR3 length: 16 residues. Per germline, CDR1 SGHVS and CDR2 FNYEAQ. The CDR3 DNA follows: TGTGCCAGCAGCTTAGCCCCTAGCGGGGGGATCAATGAGCAGTTCTTC. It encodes CASSLAPSGGINEQFF.

The CDR3 sequence: CASSVYRGSTGELFF. In DNA, the CDR3 is TGTGCCAGCAGTGTATACAGGGGTAGCACCGGGGAGCTGTTTTTT. The chain uses TRBV6-1 and TRBJ2-2; 7 bases match TRBD1. In germline, CDR1 is MNHNS, CDR2 SASEGT. With 4 bases clipped from V and 4 bases from J, the junction kept 6 bases outside the gene matches. The CDR3 length is 15 residues.

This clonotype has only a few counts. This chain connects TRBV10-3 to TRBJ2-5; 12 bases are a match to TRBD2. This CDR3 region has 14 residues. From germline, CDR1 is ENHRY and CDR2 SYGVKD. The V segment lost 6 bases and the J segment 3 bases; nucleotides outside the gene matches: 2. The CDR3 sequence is CAIRRTSGEETQYF. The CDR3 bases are TGTGCCATCAGGAGGACTAGCGGGGAAGAGACCCAGTACTTC.

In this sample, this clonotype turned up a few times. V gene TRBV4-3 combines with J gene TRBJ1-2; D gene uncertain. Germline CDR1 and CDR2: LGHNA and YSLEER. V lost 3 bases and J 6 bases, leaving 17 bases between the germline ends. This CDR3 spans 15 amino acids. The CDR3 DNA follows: TGCGCCAGCAGCCAGGATGTCATGGCATATCATGGCTACACCTTC. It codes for CASSQDVMAYHGYTF.

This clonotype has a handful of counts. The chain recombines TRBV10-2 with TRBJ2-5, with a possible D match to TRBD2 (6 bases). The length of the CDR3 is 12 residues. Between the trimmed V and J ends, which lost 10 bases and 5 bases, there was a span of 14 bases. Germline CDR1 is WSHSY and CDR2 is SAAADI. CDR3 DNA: TGCGCCACTAGGAGGGAGGTCGAGACCCAGTACTTC. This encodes CATRREVETQYF.

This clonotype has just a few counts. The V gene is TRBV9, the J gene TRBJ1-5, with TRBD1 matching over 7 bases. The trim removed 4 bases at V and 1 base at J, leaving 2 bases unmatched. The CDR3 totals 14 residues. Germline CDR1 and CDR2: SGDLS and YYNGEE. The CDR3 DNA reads TGTGCCAGCAGCTCGGGACAGAGCAATCAGCCCCAGCATTTT. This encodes CASSSGQSNQPQHF.

DNA of the CDR3: TGTGCCAGCAGACGTAGCGGGGGGGTAAGCTCCTACAATGAGCAGTTCTTC. Protein: CASRRSGGVSSYNEQFF. The genes are TRBV7-2 and TRBJ2-1; 11 positions match TRBD2. Germline CDR1 reads SGHTA; CDR2 reads FQGNSA. Losses at the gene ends were 6 bases for V and 0 bases for J; bases not matched to a gene: 7. The CDR3 extends over 17 amino acids.

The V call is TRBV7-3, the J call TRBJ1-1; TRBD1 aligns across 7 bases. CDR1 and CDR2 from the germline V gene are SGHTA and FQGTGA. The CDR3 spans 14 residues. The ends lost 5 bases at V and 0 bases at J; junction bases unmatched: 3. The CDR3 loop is CASSEGQMNTEAFF. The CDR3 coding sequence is TGTGCCAGCAGCGAGGGACAGATGAACACTGAAGCTTTCTTT. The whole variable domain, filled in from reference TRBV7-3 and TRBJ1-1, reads GAGVSQTPSNKVTEKGKYVELRCDPISGHTALYWYRQSLGQGPEFLIYFQGTGAADDSGLPNDRFFAVRPEGSVSTLKIQRTERGDSAVYLCASSEGQMNTEAFFGQGTRLTVV.

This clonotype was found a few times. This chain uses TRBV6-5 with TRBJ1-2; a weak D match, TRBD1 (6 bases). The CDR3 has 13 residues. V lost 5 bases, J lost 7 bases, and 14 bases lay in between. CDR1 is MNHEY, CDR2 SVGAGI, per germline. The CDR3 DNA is TGTGCCAGCAGTAATACAGGGTTGGGTGGCTACACCTTC. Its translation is CASSNTGLGGYTF.

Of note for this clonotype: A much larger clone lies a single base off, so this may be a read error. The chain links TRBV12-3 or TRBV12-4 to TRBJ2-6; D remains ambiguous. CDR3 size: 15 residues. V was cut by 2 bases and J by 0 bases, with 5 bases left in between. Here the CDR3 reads CASSLWNSGANVLTF. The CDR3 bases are TGTGCCAGCAGTTTATGGAACTCTGGGGCCAACGTCCTGACTTTC.

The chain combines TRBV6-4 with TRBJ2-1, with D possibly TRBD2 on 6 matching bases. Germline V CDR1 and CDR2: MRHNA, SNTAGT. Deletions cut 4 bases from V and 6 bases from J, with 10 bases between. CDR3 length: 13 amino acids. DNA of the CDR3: TGTGCCAGCAGTGGTGAGGAGGGCAATGAGCAGTTCTTC. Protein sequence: CASSGEEGNEQFF.

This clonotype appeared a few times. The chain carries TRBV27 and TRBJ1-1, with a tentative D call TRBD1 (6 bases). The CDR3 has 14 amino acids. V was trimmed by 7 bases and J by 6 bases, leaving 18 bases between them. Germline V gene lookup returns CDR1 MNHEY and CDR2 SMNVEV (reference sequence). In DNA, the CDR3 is TGTGCCAGCAACGGGGGCTTAAGAACCTCTGAAGCTTTCTTT. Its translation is CASNGGLRTSEAFF.

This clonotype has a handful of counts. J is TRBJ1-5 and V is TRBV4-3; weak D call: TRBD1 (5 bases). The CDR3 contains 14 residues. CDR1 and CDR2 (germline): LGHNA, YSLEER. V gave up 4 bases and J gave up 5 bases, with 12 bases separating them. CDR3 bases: TGCGCCAGCAGCCGGGGCCCGGGCGATCAGCCCCAGCATTTT. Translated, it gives CASSRGPGDQPQHF.

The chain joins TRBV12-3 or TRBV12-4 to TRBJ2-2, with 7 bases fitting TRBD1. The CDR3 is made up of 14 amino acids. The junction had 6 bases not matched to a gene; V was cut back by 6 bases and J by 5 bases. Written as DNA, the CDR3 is TGTGCCAGCAGAGCGACAGGGACAACCGGGGAGCTGTTTTTT. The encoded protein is CASRATGTTGELFF.

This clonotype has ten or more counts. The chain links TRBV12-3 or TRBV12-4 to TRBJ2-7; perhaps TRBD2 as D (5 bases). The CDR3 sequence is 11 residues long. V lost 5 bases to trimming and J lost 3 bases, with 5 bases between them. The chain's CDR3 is CASSRGYEQYF. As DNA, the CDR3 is TGTGCCAGCAGTCGGGGCTACGAGCAGTACTTC.

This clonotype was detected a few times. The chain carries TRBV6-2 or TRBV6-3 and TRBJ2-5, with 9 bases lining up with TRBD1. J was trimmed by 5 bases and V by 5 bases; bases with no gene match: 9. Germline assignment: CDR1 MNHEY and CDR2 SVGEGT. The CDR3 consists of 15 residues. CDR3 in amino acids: CASSKGQGFTETQYF. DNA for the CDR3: TGTGCCAGCAGTAAAGGACAGGGGTTTACGGAGACCCAGTACTTC.

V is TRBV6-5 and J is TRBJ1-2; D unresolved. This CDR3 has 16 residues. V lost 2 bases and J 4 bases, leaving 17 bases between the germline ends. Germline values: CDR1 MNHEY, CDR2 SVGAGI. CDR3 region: CASSYRGVENLYGYTF. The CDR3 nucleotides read TGTGCCAGCAGTTACCGGGGTGTGGAAAACCTCTATGGCTACACCTTC.

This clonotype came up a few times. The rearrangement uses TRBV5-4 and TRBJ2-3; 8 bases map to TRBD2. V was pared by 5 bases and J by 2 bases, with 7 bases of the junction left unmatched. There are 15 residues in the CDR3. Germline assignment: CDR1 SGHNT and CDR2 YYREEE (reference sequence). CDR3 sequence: CASSTSGRLTDTQYF. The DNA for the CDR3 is TGTGCCAGCAGTACTAGCGGCAGACTCACAGATACGCAGTATTTT.

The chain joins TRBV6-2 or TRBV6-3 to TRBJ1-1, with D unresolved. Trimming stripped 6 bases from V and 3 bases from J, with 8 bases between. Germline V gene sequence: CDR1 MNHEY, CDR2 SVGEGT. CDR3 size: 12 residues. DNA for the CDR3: TGTGCCAGCAGGGACGGATACACTGAAGCTTTCTTT. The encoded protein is CASRDGYTEAFF.

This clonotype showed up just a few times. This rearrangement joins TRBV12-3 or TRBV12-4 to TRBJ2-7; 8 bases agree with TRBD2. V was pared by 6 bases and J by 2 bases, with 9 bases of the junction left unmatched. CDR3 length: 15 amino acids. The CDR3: CASRLSGAPTYEQYF. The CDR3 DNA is TGTGCCAGCAGGCTTAGCGGGGCCCCTACCTACGAGCAGTACTTC.

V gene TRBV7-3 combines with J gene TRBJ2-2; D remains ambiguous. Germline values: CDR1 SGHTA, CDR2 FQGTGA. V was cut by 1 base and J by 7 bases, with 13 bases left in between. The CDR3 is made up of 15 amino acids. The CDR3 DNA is TGTGCCAGCAGCTTAAACGCCGCAGGTGTCGGGGAGCTGTTTTTT. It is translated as CASSLNAAGVGELFF.

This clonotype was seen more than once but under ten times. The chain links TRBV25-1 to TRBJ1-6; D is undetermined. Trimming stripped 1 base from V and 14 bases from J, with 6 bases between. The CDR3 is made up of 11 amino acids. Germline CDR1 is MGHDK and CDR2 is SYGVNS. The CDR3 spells CASSESVTLHF. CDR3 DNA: TGTGCCAGCAGTGAATCCGTCACCCTCCACTTT.

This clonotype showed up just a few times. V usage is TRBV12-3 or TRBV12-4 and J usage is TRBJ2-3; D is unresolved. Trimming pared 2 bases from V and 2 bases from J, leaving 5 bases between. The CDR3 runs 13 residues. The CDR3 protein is CASSLLSTDTQYF. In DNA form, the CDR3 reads TGTGCCAGCAGTTTACTCTCCACAGATACGCAGTATTTT.

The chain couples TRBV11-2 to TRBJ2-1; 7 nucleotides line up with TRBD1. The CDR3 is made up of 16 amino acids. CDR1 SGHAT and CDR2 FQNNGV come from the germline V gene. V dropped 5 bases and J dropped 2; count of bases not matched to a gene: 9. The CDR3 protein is CASSLLQGSTYNEQFF. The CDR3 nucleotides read TGTGCCAGCAGCCTGCTACAGGGGAGCACCTACAATGAGCAGTTCTTC.

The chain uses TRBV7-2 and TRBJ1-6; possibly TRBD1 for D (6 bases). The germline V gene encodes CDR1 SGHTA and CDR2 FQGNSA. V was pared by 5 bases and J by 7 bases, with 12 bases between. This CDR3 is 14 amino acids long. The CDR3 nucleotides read TGTGCCAGCAGCCCACAGGGCCCCAATTCACCCCTCCACTTT. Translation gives CASSPQGPNSPLHF. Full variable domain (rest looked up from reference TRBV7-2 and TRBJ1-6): GAGVSQSPSNKVTEKGKDVELRCDPISGHTALYWYRQSLGQGLEFLIYFQGNSAPDKSGLPSDRFSAERTGGSVSTLTIQRTQQEDSAVYLCASSPQGPNSPLHFGNGTRLTVT.

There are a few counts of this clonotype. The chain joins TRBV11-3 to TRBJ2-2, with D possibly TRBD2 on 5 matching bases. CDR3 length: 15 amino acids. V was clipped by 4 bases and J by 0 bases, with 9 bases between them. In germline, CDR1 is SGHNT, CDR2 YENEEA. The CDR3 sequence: CASSSSGTNTGELFF. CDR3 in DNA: TGTGCCAGCAGCTCGTCGGGGACGAACACCGGGGAGCTGTTTTTT.